This passage covers 31 T cell receptor beta chains from one sample sequenced in a study of beta chain features in type 1 diabetes. Every isolated RNA sample was fully reverse transcribed, so sequencing captured expressed TCRB transcripts. Here immunoSEQ multiplex PCR was the method, and the copy in TCRdb shows in-frame clones only, minus some. The table has 850,000 to 900,000 clones, 17% seen once; the top ten hold about 0.02%. Source material: naive CD4+ T cells from blood. Receptors were obtained from a woman aged 18-35 years in good health.

The rearrangement links TRBV25-1 to TRBJ2-5, with D possibly being TRBD2 (6 bases). Between the trimmed V and J ends, which lost 7 bases and 5 bases, there was a span of 17 bases. Germline CDR1 reads MGHDK; CDR2 reads SYGVNS. The CDR3 spans 14 residues. The chain's CDR3 is CASTAGTHGETQYF. The CDR3 nucleotides read TGTGCCAGCACAGCAGGGACTCACGGGGAGACCCAGTACTTC.

The gene calls are TRBV5-1 and TRBJ2-4, with TRBD2 matching over 11 bases. CDR3 length: 16 residues. The germline V gene encodes CDR1 SGHRS and CDR2 YFSETQ. V shed 4 bases and J 12 bases; nucleotides not matched to a gene: 15. The CDR3 here is CASSRLAGGPNAHQYF. The CDR3 nucleotides read TGCGCCAGCAGCCGCTTAGCGGGAGGGCCTAACGCCCATCAGTACTTC.

V and J are TRBV6-5 and TRBJ2-7; 12 nucleotides agree with TRBD1. V shed 7 bases and J 6 bases; nucleotides not matched to a gene: 4. Germline lookup yields CDR1 MNHEY and CDR2 SVGAGI. The length of the CDR3 is 13 residues. In nucleotides, the CDR3 is TGTGCCAGCACGGGGACAGGGGGCCCCGAGCAGTACTTC. It translates to CASTGTGGPEQYF.

This clone has a handful of counts. The V gene is TRBV5-1, the J gene TRBJ2-5; D uncertain. In germline, CDR1 is SGHRS, CDR2 YFSETQ. The CDR3 has 15 residues. The V gene lost 1 base and the J gene lost 2 bases, with 12 bases spanning the gap. DNA of the CDR3: TGCGCCAGCAGCTTGAAATCGGAAGAGCAAGAGACCCAGTACTTC. This translates into CASSLKSEEQETQYF.

This clone was detected only a few times. The chain is built from TRBV4-1 and TRBJ2-1; D is unresolved. The germline V and J ends were trimmed by 1 base and 0 bases, with 4 bases remaining between them. Per the germline V gene, CDR1 is MGHRA and CDR2 is YSYEKL. The CDR3 is 14 residues long. For the CDR3, the DNA is TGCGCCAGCAGCCAAGCGAACTCCTACAATGAGCAGTTCTTC. It encodes CASSQANSYNEQFF.

This clone was counted many times. V usage is TRBV10-3 and J usage is TRBJ1-5; TRBD1 matches at 9 bases. This CDR3 has 14 amino acids. J was trimmed by 7 bases and V by 3 bases; bases with no gene match: 4. CDR1 ENHRY and CDR2 SYGVKD come from the germline V gene. The DNA for the CDR3 is TGTGCCATCAGTGATTGGGACAGGGACCAGCCCCAGCATTTT. It encodes CAISDWDRDQPQHF.

This clone appeared a few times. The chain combines TRBV6-6 with TRBJ2-3, with 11 bases aligning to TRBD2. This CDR3 comprises 16 residues. V gave up 4 bases and J gave up 5 bases; unmatched junction bases: 8. Germline loops: CDR1 MNHNY, CDR2 SVGAGI (reference sequence). In DNA form, the CDR3 reads TGTGCCAGCAGTTCTGTAGCGGGAGGGCCAAAAGATACGCAGTATTTT. It yields the protein CASSSVAGGPKDTQYF.

This clone was seen a handful of times. V and J are TRBV19 and TRBJ1-5, with D unresolved. Per germline, CDR1 LNHDA and CDR2 SQIVND (reference sequence). Trimming took off 5 bases at V and 7 bases at J, with 12 bases between the two ends. CDR3 length equals 13 residues. The CDR3 region is CASSPARWQPQHF. The CDR3 region has the DNA TGTGCCAGTAGTCCCGCCCGATGGCAGCCCCAGCATTTT.

Written as DNA, the CDR3 is TGTGCCAGCATCCAAAGCGGGAACCAAGAGACCCAGTACTTC. Translated: CASIQSGNQETQYF. The J gene is TRBJ2-5, the V gene TRBV6-1; 7 bases line up with TRBD2. CDR3 length equals 14 residues. Germline V CDR1 and CDR2: MNHNS, SASEGT. The ends lost 7 bases at V and 0 bases at J; junction bases unmatched: 5.

Details on this clone: The sample carries other DNA sequences with the same CDR3. The chain employs TRBV11-2 and TRBJ2-5; 8 positions match TRBD1. Germline V gives CDR1 SGHAT, CDR2 FQNNGV. The ends lost 3 bases at V and 2 bases at J; junction bases unmatched: 2. There are 14 residues in the CDR3. This CDR3 reads CASSLNRGQETQYF. In DNA form, the CDR3 reads TGTGCCAGCAGCTTGAACAGGGGGCAAGAGACCCAGTACTTC.

V gene TRBV28 combines with J gene TRBJ1-5, with D maybe TRBD1 (5 bases). CDR1 MDHEN and CDR2 SYDVKM come from the germline V gene. CDR3 length: 15 residues. V was pared by 4 bases and J by 0 bases, with 10 bases between. The CDR3 spells CASSSTAHSNQPQHF. The CDR3 DNA reads TGTGCCAGCAGTTCGACAGCCCATAGCAATCAGCCCCAGCATTTT.

The chain combines TRBV28 with TRBJ2-2; D might be TRBD2 (6 bases). Trimming took 10 bases from V and 1 from J, leaving 10 bases between them. The CDR3 loop spans 13 amino acids. Germline loops: CDR1 MDHEN, CDR2 SYDVKM. For the CDR3, the DNA is TGTGCCACCCCGGGGGTGAACACCGGGGAGCTGTTTTTT. Encoded protein: CATPGVNTGELFF. The whole variable domain, filled in from reference TRBV28 and TRBJ2-2, reads DVKVTQSSRYLVKRTGEKVFLECVQDMDHENMFWYRQDPGLGLRLIYFSYDVKMKEKGDIPEGYSVSREKKERFSLILESASTNQTSMYLCATPGVNTGELFFGEGSRLTVL.

V and J are TRBV6-6 and TRBJ2-1; D is perhaps TRBD1 (5 bases). V was trimmed by 5 bases and J by 11 bases, leaving 10 bases between them. The germline V gene encodes CDR1 MNHNY and CDR2 SVGAGI (reference sequence). The CDR3 has 11 amino acids. The CDR3 region is CASSQQEKQFF. The CDR3 DNA is TGTGCCAGCAGTCAACAGGAGAAGCAGTTCTTC.

The chain combines TRBV2 with TRBJ2-1; D is unclear. The CDR3 covers 14 residues. Germline CDR1 SNHLY, CDR2 FYNNEI. Trimming removed 4 bases at V and 4 bases at J, with 11 bases between. The CDR3, as DNA: TGTGCCAGCAGTGCGGCAAGTATGTACAATGAGCAGTTCTTC. Its protein is CASSAASMYNEQFF. The complete variable domain, with remaining parts taken from reference TRBV2 and TRBJ2-1, reads EPEVTQTPSHQVTQMGQEVILRCVPISNHLYFYWYRQILGQKVEFLVSFYNNEISEKSEIFDDQFSVERPDGSNFTLKIRSTKLEDSAMYFCASSAASMYNEQFFGPGTRLTVL.

The rearrangement links TRBV9 to TRBJ2-2; D possibly uses TRBD1 or TRBD2 (5 bases each). Looked up from germline, CDR1 is SGDLS and CDR2 is YYNGEE. The CDR3 runs to 13 residues. V shed 3 bases and J shed 7 bases, with 10 bases lying between them. CDR3 DNA: TGTGCCAGCAGCGGCAGGGCGGGCGGGGAGCTGTTTTTT. Amino acid sequence: CASSGRAGGELFF.

This clone was observed a few times. V and J are TRBV15 and TRBJ2-7; weak D call: TRBD2 (5 bases). V was trimmed by 2 bases and J by 4 bases, leaving 9 bases between them. The CDR3 is 13 amino acids. CDR1 is LNHNV and CDR2 is YYDKDF in the germline V gene (reference sequence). CDR3 in amino acids: CATSRTRGYEQYF. The CDR3 DNA reads TGTGCCACCAGCAGAACCCGCGGGTACGAGCAGTACTTC.

This rearrangement joins TRBV28 to TRBJ2-3, with D hard to call. The ends were cut back, 8 bases at V and 7 bases at J, with 10 bases in the middle. The germline CDR1 and CDR2 sequences are MDHEN and SYDVKM. CDR3 length equals 11 residues. The CDR3 reads CASVARNTQYF. CDR3 sequence (DNA): TGTGCCAGCGTGGCGAGGAATACGCAGTATTTT.

The table lists this clone with a few counts. This rearrangement joins TRBV6-1 to TRBJ2-5, with TRBD2 matching 9 bases. CDR1 and CDR2 (germline): MNHNS, SASEGT. The junction had 7 bases not matched to a gene; V was cut back by 8 bases and J by 0 bases. CDR3 length: 15 residues. The CDR3: CASRKLAGYQETQYF. CDR3 nucleotides: TGTGCCAGCCGCAAACTAGCGGGTTACCAAGAGACCCAGTACTTC.

This chain joins TRBV15 and TRBJ2-1, with D perhaps being TRBD1 or TRBD2 (5 bases each). The CDR3 contains 13 residues. Germline CDR1 LNHNV, CDR2 YYDKDF (reference sequence). V shed 3 bases and J shed 9 bases, with 12 bases lying between them. The chain's CDR3 is CATSSPGPSEQFF. CDR3 DNA: TGTGCCACCAGCAGTCCGGGACCCTCTGAGCAGTTCTTC.

The J gene is TRBJ1-1, the V gene TRBV7-9; D not certain. In germline, CDR1 is SEHNR, CDR2 FQNEAQ (reference sequence). The CDR3 totals 14 residues. Trimming left V 1 base short and J 4 bases short, with 10 bases between. The CDR3 here is CASSLEQPGTEAFF. The CDR3 DNA reads as TGTGCCAGCAGCTTAGAACAGCCGGGCACTGAAGCTTTCTTT.

This clone was observed a handful of times. The chain is built from TRBV6-1 and TRBJ2-7; D is possibly TRBD2 (5 bases). The germline gives CDR1 MNHNS, CDR2 SASEGT. The CDR3 has 15 amino acids. V was clipped by 4 bases and J by 1 base, with 14 bases between them. CDR3 protein: CASSGSSQPSYEQYF. CDR3 nucleotide sequence: TGTGCCAGCAGTGGGTCTAGCCAACCTTCCTACGAGCAGTACTTC.

This clone came up a few times. V gene TRBV7-2 combines with J gene TRBJ1-1; tentative D call: TRBD1 (6 bases). The CDR3 totals 14 residues. V was clipped by 5 bases and J by 0 bases, with 10 bases between them. CDR1 SGHTA and CDR2 FQGNSA come from the germline V gene. CDR3 nucleotide sequence: TGTGCCAGCAGCGTAGACAGGATGAACACTGAAGCTTTCTTT. Protein sequence: CASSVDRMNTEAFF.

There are a few counts of this clone. The CDR3 sequence is CASSIGTSGRAPLRNEQFF. DNA for the CDR3: TGTGCCAGTAGTATAGGGACTAGCGGGAGAGCCCCCCTTAGGAATGAGCAGTTCTTC. The V and J genes are TRBV19 and TRBJ2-1; TRBD2 aligns across 13 bases. Per germline, CDR1 LNHDA and CDR2 SQIVND (reference sequence). The CDR3 runs 19 residues. Unmatched junction bases numbered 13, after V lost 1 base and J lost 7 bases.

The chain recombines TRBV27 with TRBJ1-1, with a weak D call TRBD1 (5 bases). V lost 4 bases to trimming and J lost 5 bases, with 17 bases between them. CDR3 length: 15 amino acids. Germline values: CDR1 MNHEY, CDR2 SMNVEV (reference sequence). CDR3 in DNA: TGTGCCAGCAGTTCCGGGACCGCAGGAAGAACTGAAGCTTTCTTT. Translation: CASSSGTAGRTEAFF.

V gene TRBV5-1 combines with J gene TRBJ2-3; D not resolved. Trimming took 7 bases from V and 0 from J, leaving 9 bases between them. Germline loops: CDR1 SGHRS, CDR2 YFSETQ. The CDR3 is 13 amino acids. The CDR3 DNA reads as TGCGCCAGCTATAGAGATAGCACAGATACGCAGTATTTT. Protein product: CASYRDSTDTQYF.

The chain combines TRBV5-4 with TRBJ2-7; 7 nucleotides line up with TRBD1. This CDR3 comprises 15 residues. The V and J ends lost 0 bases and 3 bases, in that order; junction bases with no gene match: 6. The germline gives CDR1 SGHNT, CDR2 YYREEE (reference sequence). DNA of the CDR3: TGTGCCAGCAGCTTGGAATCCAGGGGGATCTACGAGCAGTACTTC. It translates to CASSLESRGIYEQYF.

This clone was counted only a few times. The J gene is TRBJ2-1, the V gene TRBV9; D is unresolved. Germline CDR1 SGDLS, CDR2 YYNGEE. The CDR3 covers 15 residues. V shed 4 bases and J shed 0 bases, with 11 bases lying between them. CDR3 nucleotides: TGTGCCAGCAGCTTTCTAGTTTCCTCCTACAATGAGCAGTTCTTC. Its protein product is CASSFLVSSYNEQFF.

Worth noting for this clone: The same CDR3 arises from other DNA sequences in this sample as well. The chain has TRBV9 and TRBJ2-3; D uncertain. V was cut by 2 bases and J by 5 bases, with 6 bases left in between. Germline values: CDR1 SGDLS, CDR2 YYNGEE. This CDR3 spans 12 amino acids. The CDR3 nucleotides read TGTGCCAGCAGCGTCGGCCAAGATACGCAGTATTTT. Protein sequence: CASSVGQDTQYF.

The sample holds a few counts of this clone. The CDR3 region has the DNA TGTGCCAGCAGCTTATCGGCAGGGGTATTAACCGGGGCCAACGTCCTGACTTTC. Amino acid sequence: CASSLSAGVLTGANVLTF. The rearrangement links TRBV7-8 to TRBJ2-6, with D maybe TRBD1 (6 bases). The CDR3 has 18 amino acids. Trimming took off 2 bases at V and 4 bases at J, with 18 bases between the two ends. Germline CDR1 SGHVS, CDR2 FQNEAQ.

The chain combines TRBV7-9 with TRBJ2-1, with D maybe TRBD2 (5 bases). The CDR3 length is 18 residues. Germline CDR1 and CDR2: SEHNR and FQNEAQ (reference sequence). The V end was cut by 0 bases, the J end by 5 bases, with 20 bases between. The CDR3 DNA sequence: TGTGCCAGCAGCTTAGCGTTATATAGCGACTTCGGGCACAATGAGCAGTTCTTC. Translating it yields CASSLALYSDFGHNEQFF.

The chain links TRBV5-6 to TRBJ2-7, with unresolved D. Germline CDR1 SGHDT, CDR2 YYEEEE. V dropped 1 base and J dropped 0 bases, with 8 bases sitting between them. The CDR3 extends over 14 amino acids. The CDR3 region has the DNA TGTGCCAGCAGCTTGCGGCTTAACTCCTACGAGCAGTACTTC. This gives the protein CASSLRLNSYEQYF.